By share of the sample, the clone carrying this TCR beta chain is medium-sized. This sample was taken from a study of patients and donors after allogeneic stem cell transplantation. The ends were cut back, 1 base at V and 5 bases at J, with 15 bases in the middle. Germline CDR1 SGHTA, CDR2 FQGNSA. The CDR3 runs to 16 residues. TCRdb used MiXCR to reprocess the RT-PCR reads, holding one entry per CDR3 protein. There are fewer than 10,000 distinct CDR3 sequences in the sample; about 4% occur only once, and 15% to 20% lies in the top ten. Sequencing was performed on blood, either unsorted or a sorted T cell fraction (not recorded which). The genes are TRBV7-2 and TRBJ2-1, with a weak D call TRBD2 (5 bases). This clonotype was sampled from a human donor who was either an allogeneic HSCT recipient or a stem cell or donor lymphocyte infusion donor (not recorded which). It is not recorded whose cells these are; they may come from a transplant donor. This chain's CDR3 is CASSLDSGNPNNEQFF. The CDR3 nucleotides are TGTGCCAGCAGCTTAGATTCGGGAAACCCAAACAATGAGCAGTTCTTC.